This passage covers 18 T cell receptor beta chains from one sample sequenced in a study of T cell responses to AZD1222 COVID-19 vaccine. Libraries were prepared by immunoSEQ multiplex PCR; TCRdb keeps only in-frame clonotypes and omits some of them. The sample records some 110,000 clones, around 83% being singletons. The material was peripheral blood, obtained 28 days after the second AZD1222 dose. All receptors derive from an adult who received the AZD1222 COVID-19 vaccine.

This chain uses TRBV28 with TRBJ2-1; 9 bases are shared with TRBD1. This CDR3 is 14 amino acids long. With 4 bases clipped from V and 3 bases from J, the junction kept 1 base outside the gene matches. Germline loops: CDR1 MDHEN, CDR2 SYDVKM. The CDR3 sequence is CASSWGQGYNEQFF. The CDR3 DNA reads TGTGCCAGCAGTTGGGGACAGGGCTACAATGAGCAGTTCTTC.

CDR3 in amino acids: CASSPGRMNTEAFF. CDR3 bases: TGTGCCAGTAGCCCGGGACGAATGAACACTGAAGCTTTCTTT. The V call is TRBV19, the J call TRBJ1-1; tentative D call: TRBD1 (5 bases). Germline V gene data show CDR1 as LNHDA and CDR2 as SQIVND (reference sequence). Between the trimmed V and J ends, which lost 6 bases and 0 bases, there was a span of 11 bases. The CDR3 has 14 residues.

The CDR3 loop is CASSMAGVWQPQHF. The CDR3, as DNA: TGTGCCAGTAGTATGGCAGGGGTTTGGCAGCCCCAGCATTTT. V usage is TRBV19 and J usage is TRBJ1-5; the D gene is possibly TRBD1 (6 bases). Germline V lookup: CDR1 LNHDA, CDR2 SQIVND (reference sequence). The CDR3 is 14 amino acids. Trimming pared 3 bases from V and 7 bases from J, leaving 13 bases between.

The genes are TRBV24-1 and TRBJ2-7, with TRBD1 matching 12 bases. In germline, CDR1 is KGHDR, CDR2 SFDVKD. J gave up 3 bases and V 2 bases, and 4 bases lay outside the gene matches. The CDR3 spans 16 residues. DNA of the CDR3: TGTGCCACCAGTGATTGGGGGACAGGGGGCATCTACGAGCAGTACTTC. Translating it yields CATSDWGTGGIYEQYF.

The chain is built from TRBV10-3 and TRBJ1-1; no reliable D call. CDR1 ENHRY and CDR2 SYGVKD come from the germline V gene. The CDR3 loop spans 12 amino acids. Trimming shortened V by 5 bases and J by 0 bases, and 4 bases separated the two germline ends. The CDR3 is CAISTVNTEAFF. The CDR3 DNA sequence: TGTGCCATCAGTACAGTGAACACTGAAGCTTTCTTT.

The rearrangement links TRBV7-2 to TRBJ1-2; D call uncertain. Germline CDR1 and CDR2: SGHTA and FQGNSA. Trimming took 8 bases from V and 8 from J, leaving 15 bases between them. There are 12 residues in the CDR3. CDR3 sequence (DNA): TGTGCCAGCCGAGAGGGCGTAGAGGGCTACACCTTC. It translates to CASREGVEGYTF.

This clone appeared a single time. As DNA, the CDR3 is TGTGCCAGCAGCCCCTCCGGGACGGATTATGGCTACACCTTC. Its translation: CASSPSGTDYGYTF. V is TRBV7-9 and J is TRBJ1-2; D might be TRBD1 (5 bases). The CDR3 is made up of 14 amino acids. Germline V gene lookup returns CDR1 SEHNR and CDR2 FQNEAQ (reference sequence). V dropped 5 bases and J dropped 5 bases, with 15 bases sitting between them.

The V gene is TRBV7-3, the J gene TRBJ1-6; D is undetermined. V lost 5 bases to trimming and J lost 5 bases, with 4 bases between them. The CDR3 has 12 residues. Germline V gene data show CDR1 as SGHTA and CDR2 as FQGTGA. The CDR3 is CASSQNNSPLHF. The CDR3 DNA reads as TGTGCCAGCAGCCAGAATAATTCACCCCTCCACTTT.

In DNA, the CDR3 is TGTGCCAGTAGGCAGGCCCTTAGGACTGAAGCTTTCTTT. Translating gives CASRQALRTEAFF. V usage is TRBV19 and J usage is TRBJ1-1; D remains unclear. Germline V gene sequence: CDR1 LNHDA, CDR2 SQIVND (reference sequence). Trimming cost V 6 bases and J 5 bases, with 13 bases left between them. The length of the CDR3 is 13 residues. The whole variable domain, filled in from reference TRBV19 and TRBJ1-1, reads DGGITQSPKYLFRKEGQNVTLSCEQNLNHDAMYWYRQDPGQGLRLIYYSQIVNDFQKGDIAEGYSVSREKKESFPLTVTSAQKNPTAFYLCASRQALRTEAFFGQGTRLTVV.

This clone was recorded only once. V usage is TRBV6-1 and J usage is TRBJ1-6; D is undetermined. CDR1 MNHNS and CDR2 SASEGT come from the germline V gene. V was trimmed by 3 bases and J by 0 bases, leaving 6 bases between them. The CDR3 totals 15 residues. CDR3 nucleotide sequence: TGTGCCAGCAGTGACCAGAGCTCCTATAATTCACCCCTCCACTTT. As protein: CASSDQSSYNSPLHF.

This sequence joins TRBV27 and TRBJ1-6; D unclear. The V gene's germline CDR1 is MNHEY and CDR2 SMNVEV (reference sequence). This CDR3 region has 14 residues. The germline V and J ends were trimmed by 1 base and 9 bases, with 10 bases remaining between them. This chain's CDR3 is CASSLLEDLSPLHF. In nucleotides, the CDR3 is TGTGCCAGCAGTTTATTGGAAGACCTTTCACCCCTCCACTTT.

The chain uses TRBV10-2 and TRBJ2-1; 12 bases align to TRBD1. The germline gives CDR1 WSHSY, CDR2 SAAADI. This CDR3 contains 16 residues. Trimming took 4 bases from V and 7 from J; bases not matched to a gene: 8. CDR3 loop: CASSATRGQGANEQFF. CDR3 coding DNA: TGCGCCAGCAGTGCCACCCGGGGACAGGGGGCGAATGAGCAGTTCTTC.

This sequence joins TRBV21-1 and TRBJ2-7; the tabulated D call, TRBD1, remains unverified against the DNA. TRBV21-1 is an annotated pseudogene. This CDR3 comprises 16 residues. The CDR3 protein is CASSNRRQTISYEQYF. Written as DNA, the CDR3 is TGTGCCAGCAGCAACCGTAGACAGACGATCTCCTACGAGCAGTACTTC.

This chain joins TRBV7-6 and TRBJ1-2, with D uncertain. Per germline, CDR1 SGHVS and CDR2 FNYEAQ. The CDR3 runs 15 residues. V was pared by 4 bases and J by 3 bases, with 15 bases between. The CDR3 coding sequence is TGTGCCAGCAGCTCCTCGTGGGGTGGGGACTATGGCTACACCTTC. Its translation is CASSSSWGGDYGYTF.

The V and J genes are TRBV3-1 (or the pseudogene TRBV3-2) and TRBJ2-5, with TRBD2 matching over 13 bases. This CDR3 has 16 amino acids. CDR1 LGHDT and CDR2 YNNKEL come from the germline V gene (reference sequence). The trim removed 4 bases at V and 5 bases at J, leaving 7 bases unmatched. The CDR3 spells CASSPILAGGLETQYF. The CDR3 DNA reads as TGTGCCAGCAGCCCAATACTAGCGGGGGGGCTGGAGACCCAGTACTTC.

This CDR3 is CASMTGPDQPQHF. CDR3 nucleotide sequence: TGTGCCAGTATGACAGGGCCGGACCAGCCCCAGCATTTT. The chain uses TRBV6-5 and TRBJ1-5, with 7 bases lining up with TRBD1. Trimming removed 9 bases from V and 7 bases from J; junction bases left unmatched: 9. Germline loops: CDR1 MNHEY, CDR2 SVGAGI. The CDR3 has 13 residues.

This rearrangement joins TRBV18 to TRBJ2-7, with D possibly TRBD2 on 7 matching bases. The CDR3 loop spans 16 amino acids. Trimming took off 6 bases at V and 5 bases at J, with 23 bases between the two ends. Germline V CDR1 and CDR2: KGHSH, LQKENI. CDR3 loop: CASSYVGAGDKDEQYF. CDR3 in DNA: TGTGCCAGCTCCTACGTGGGGGCGGGAGACAAGGACGAGCAGTACTTC.

This rearrangement joins TRBV6-2 or TRBV6-3 to TRBJ2-7; D may match TRBD1 or TRBD2 (5 bases each). The CDR3 totals 19 residues. Looked up from germline, CDR1 is MNHEY and CDR2 is SVGEGT. V dropped 0 bases and J dropped 1 base, with 22 bases sitting between them. Here the CDR3 DNA reads TGTGCCAGCAGTTACTCTATTCCCGAGTCTTGGGACGGATCCTACGAGCAGTACTTC. This translates into CASSYSIPESWDGSYEQYF.